The 9 T cell receptor beta chains in this list originate from one sample, sequenced in a study of T cell responses to AZD1222 COVID-19 vaccine. Sequenced by immunoSEQ multiplex PCR; TCRdb stores in-frame clones only, minus some. The data show over 95,000 clones, 85% to 90% seen once. The specimen was peripheral blood, collected on day 0 of AZD1222 vaccination. These receptors were collected from an adult in good health.

V gene TRBV4-3 combines with J gene TRBJ1-2; D is unclear. The V and J ends lost 1 base and 5 bases respectively, with 8 bases between them. Germline lookup yields CDR1 LGHNA and CDR2 YSLEER. The CDR3 contains 13 residues. The CDR3: CASSQGQNYGYTF. For the CDR3, the DNA is TGCGCCAGCAGCCAAGGGCAGAATTATGGCTACACCTTC.

The rearrangement uses TRBV2 and TRBJ2-5; 10 bases line up with TRBD2. The CDR3 consists of 16 residues. Germline V gives CDR1 SNHLY, CDR2 FYNNEI. V dropped 3 bases and J dropped 4; count of bases not matched to a gene: 8. This CDR3 reads CASSDLTSGIGETQYF. CDR3 nucleotide sequence: TGTGCCAGCAGTGATTTAACTAGCGGGATAGGAGAGACCCAGTACTTC. The full variable domain, rest sourced from reference TRBV2 and TRBJ2-5, is EPEVTQTPSHQVTQMGQEVILRCVPISNHLYFYWYRQILGQKVEFLVSFYNNEISEKSEIFDDQFSVERPDGSNFTLKIRSTKLEDSAMYFCASSDLTSGIGETQYFGPGTRLLVL.

This chain joins TRBV28 and TRBJ1-2; possible D gene TRBD1, 6 bases. The V gene lost 6 bases and the J gene lost 7 bases, with 15 bases spanning the gap. This CDR3 has 13 residues. Germline V gene sequence: CDR1 MDHEN, CDR2 SYDVKM. CDR3 in amino acids: CASSLGGGPGYTF. The CDR3 nucleotides read TGTGCCAGCAGCCTAGGGGGGGGCCCTGGCTACACCTTC.

The chain uses TRBV10-2 and TRBJ1-6; D gene ambiguous. CDR1 WSHSY and CDR2 SAAADI come from the germline V gene. The CDR3 has 14 residues. Trimming removed 3 bases from V and 3 bases from J, with 6 bases in between. The chain's CDR3 is CASSDGVYNSPLHF. The CDR3 coding sequence is TGCGCCAGCAGTGATGGAGTCTATAATTCACCCCTCCACTTT.

This chain connects TRBV28 to TRBJ1-5; possibly TRBD1 for D (6 bases). This CDR3 comprises 13 residues. The germline V gene has CDR1 MDHEN and CDR2 SYDVKM. Trimming cost V 8 bases and J 7 bases, with 15 bases left between them. The chain's CDR3 is CASGLQGKQPQHF. The CDR3 nucleotides are TGTGCCAGCGGACTTCAGGGGAAACAGCCCCAGCATTTT. Full variable domain (missing parts from reference TRBV28 and TRBJ1-5): DVKVTQSSRYLVKRTGEKVFLECVQDMDHENMFWYRQDPGLGLRLIYFSYDVKMKEKGDIPEGYSVSREKKERFSLILESASTNQTSMYLCASGLQGKQPQHFGDGTRLSIL.

The rearrangement uses TRBV2 and TRBJ1-6; D gene ambiguous. Trimming stripped 4 bases from V and 0 bases from J, with 10 bases between. CDR3 length: 16 amino acids. Germline V gene sequence: CDR1 SNHLY, CDR2 FYNNEI. CDR3 sequence (DNA): TGTGCCAGCAGTGGGCCCCGCAGCTCCTATAATTCACCCCTCCACTTT. Translation: CASSGPRSSYNSPLHF. Using reference TRBV2 and TRBJ1-6 for the parts outside the CDR3, the full variable domain is EPEVTQTPSHQVTQMGQEVILRCVPISNHLYFYWYRQILGQKVEFLVSFYNNEISEKSEIFDDQFSVERPDGSNFTLKIRSTKLEDSAMYFCASSGPRSSYNSPLHFGNGTRLTVT.

The V gene is TRBV27, the J gene TRBJ1-2; 7 bases map to TRBD1. Germline V gene data show CDR1 as MNHEY and CDR2 as SMNVEV (reference sequence). V lost 3 bases and J lost 6; bases outside the gene matches: 10. This CDR3 is built from 15 residues. The chain's CDR3 is CASSFARDRVDGYTF. In nucleotides, the CDR3 is TGTGCCAGCAGTTTTGCCCGAGACAGGGTAGATGGCTACACCTTC.

The rearrangement joins TRBV19 to TRBJ2-1; 7 bases match TRBD1. Germline loops: CDR1 LNHDA, CDR2 SQIVND (reference sequence). The ends lost 3 bases at V and 9 bases at J; junction bases unmatched: 14. The CDR3 totals 16 residues. This CDR3 reads CASSITGTAIFSEQFF. The CDR3 nucleotides read TGTGCCAGTAGTATCACCGGGACAGCTATCTTCAGTGAGCAGTTCTTC.

The rearrangement joins TRBV28 to TRBJ2-7; possibly TRBD1 or TRBD2 for D (6 bases each). Looked up from germline, CDR1 is MDHEN and CDR2 is SYDVKM. This CDR3 is built from 14 residues. Trimming removed 6 bases from V and 6 bases from J, with 18 bases in between. The DNA of the CDR3 is TGTGCCAGCAGCCGGCAAGGGGGGAGTGGCGAGCAGTACTTC. Its protein product is CASSRQGGSGEQYF.